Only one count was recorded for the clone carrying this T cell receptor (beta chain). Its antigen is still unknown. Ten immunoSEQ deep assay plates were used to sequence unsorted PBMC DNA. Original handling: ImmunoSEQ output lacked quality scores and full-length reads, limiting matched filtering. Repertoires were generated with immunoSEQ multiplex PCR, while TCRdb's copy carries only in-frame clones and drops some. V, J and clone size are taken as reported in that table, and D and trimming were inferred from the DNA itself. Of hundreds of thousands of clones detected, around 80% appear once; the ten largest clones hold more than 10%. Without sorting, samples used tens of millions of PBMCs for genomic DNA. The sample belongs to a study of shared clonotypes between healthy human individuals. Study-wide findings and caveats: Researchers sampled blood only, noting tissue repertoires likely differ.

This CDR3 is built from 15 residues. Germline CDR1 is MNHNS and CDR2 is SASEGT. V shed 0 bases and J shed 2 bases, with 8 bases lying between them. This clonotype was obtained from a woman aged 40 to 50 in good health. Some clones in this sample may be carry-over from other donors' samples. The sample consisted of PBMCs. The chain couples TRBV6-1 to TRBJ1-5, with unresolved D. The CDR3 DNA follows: TGTGCCAGCAGTGAAGCGAGGTCAGGCAATCAGCCCCAGCATTTT. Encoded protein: CASSEARSGNQPQHF.